This TCR beta chain was sequenced during a study of blood T cell repertoires in COVID-19. Study details: Samples of COVID-19 (acute and convalescent) were obtained from the United States, Italy and Spain. T cells, B-cell-depleted T cells, or PBMCs provided the cDNA or gDNA that served as material.

Germline-derived CDR1 and CDR2 are LNHNV and YYDKDF (reference sequence). V gave up 1 base and J gave up 7 bases; unmatched junction bases: 12. The CDR3 is 16 amino acids. Per the original data handling: Estimates of nucleated cell counts were drawn from the amplification of reference gene primers. Using immunoSEQ multiplex PCR, the repertoire was profiled, and TCRdb retains in-frame clones only, with some absent. The D gene and trimming were derived from the DNA, and the V and J assignments and clone size from that table. In the table there are a few hundred thousand clones, 86% of which are singletons.

This chain joins TRBV15 and TRBJ1-2, with 7 bases aligning to TRBD1. The receptor comes from a woman aged 25 to 39 with active or convalescent COVID-19. Specimen: peripheral blood. CDR3 in amino acids: CATSRVQGKGEGGYTF. DNA of the CDR3: TGTGCCACCAGCAGAGTACAGGGGAAAGGTGAGGGTGGCTACACCTTC.